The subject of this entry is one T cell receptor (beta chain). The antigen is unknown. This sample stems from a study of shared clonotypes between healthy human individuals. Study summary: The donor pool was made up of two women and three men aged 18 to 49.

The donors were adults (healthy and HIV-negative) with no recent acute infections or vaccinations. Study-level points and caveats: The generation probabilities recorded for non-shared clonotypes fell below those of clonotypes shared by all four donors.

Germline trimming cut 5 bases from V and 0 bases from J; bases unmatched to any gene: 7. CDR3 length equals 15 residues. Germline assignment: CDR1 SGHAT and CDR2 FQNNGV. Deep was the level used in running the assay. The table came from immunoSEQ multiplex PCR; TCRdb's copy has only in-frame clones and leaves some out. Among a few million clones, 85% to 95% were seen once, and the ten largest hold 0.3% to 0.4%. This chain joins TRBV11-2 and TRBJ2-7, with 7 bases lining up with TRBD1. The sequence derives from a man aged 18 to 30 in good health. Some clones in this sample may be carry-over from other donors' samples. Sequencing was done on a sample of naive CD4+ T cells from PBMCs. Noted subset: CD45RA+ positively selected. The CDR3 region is CASSPEWDSSYEQYF. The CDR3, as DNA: TGTGCCAGCAGCCCAGAATGGGACAGCTCCTACGAGCAGTACTTC.